This T cell receptor (beta chain) is drawn from a study of type 1 regulatory T cells. Overall study findings and caveats: Type 1 regulatory T cells had a more restricted TCR repertoire than non-type 1 regulatory T cells.

Using its own MiXCR run on the reads, TCRdb lists one record per CDR3 protein. In the table there are 63,000 or so distinct CDR3 sequences, nearly 50% of which are singletons. Per germline, CDR1 DFQATT and CDR2 SNEGSKA (reference sequence). The J segment lost 5 bases and the V segment lost 2 bases, leaving 7 bases of the junction unmatched. CDR3 length: 14 amino acids. Note on this clonotype: Antigen specificity is unknown.

The rearrangement links TRBV20-1 to TRBJ1-1; 8 bases align to TRBD1. This clonotype was sampled from a human donor in good health. The sequenced sample consisted of cultured non-Tr1 T cells, either the whole culture or a sorted T cell fraction (not recorded which). CDR3 amino acids: CSARSSRGRTEAFF. Here the CDR3 DNA reads TGCAGTGCTAGAAGTAGCAGGGGGCGGACTGAAGCTTTCTTT.